The rows below give T cell receptor beta chains drawn from one sample of a study of T cells expressing NK-cell markers. TCRdb reprocessed the 5' RACE reads and keeps a single row for each CDR3 protein, giving no DNA. The sample totals about 460,000 distinct CDR3 sequences; its top ten clones hold 1.4%. Sequenced sample: blood T cells: a sorted CD56 or NKG2C T cell subset, CD4+ or CD8+ T cells, or bulk PBMC T cells (not recorded which). These receptors were taken from a woman aged 45-59 years in good health. The CDR3 runs from the conserved cysteine through the conserved F or W.

J,V,CDR3
TRBJ1-2,TRBV29-1,CSVDTVTGPYENTF
TRBJ2-1,TRBV5-6,CASSYELRTSRYNEQFF
TRBJ2-5,TRBV6-5,CASSYSFLGRETQYF
TRBJ1-1,TRBV11-2,CASSQNGGSEAFF
TRBJ2-5,TRBV29-1,CSSLAGVRETQYF
TRBJ1-1,TRBV5-1,CASSSLPTGNEAFF
TRBJ1-1,TRBV19,CASSIVWASEAFF
TRBJ1-2,TRBV3-1,CASSQRQGRIYGYTF
TRBJ2-7,TRBV7-9,CASSAIGSSYEQYF
TRBJ2-1,TRBV6-2/TRBV6-3,CASSYSLGLAGANEQFF
TRBJ2-3,TRBV12-3/TRBV12-4,CASSPRTSGRGTDTQYF
TRBJ1-6,TRBV5-1,CASRLYRASPLHF
TRBJ1-1,TRBV5-1,CASSLSLSTEAFF
TRBJ2-5,TRBV5-1,CASSSLILNTGEQARTQYF
TRBJ2-2,TRBV4-1,CASSQEAGELFF
TRBJ2-2,TRBV29-1,CSARTTGLETGELFF
TRBJ2-4,TRBV4-1,CASSQDKTGWAKNIQYF
TRBJ2-3,TRBV4-1,CASSQGTFRGRLAGDTQYF
TRBJ2-7,TRBV5-1,CASSPGAGGPGDEQYF
TRBJ1-4,TRBV3-1,CASSHGGRTNEKLFF
TRBJ2-7,TRBV5-6,CASSSPGGGGSSYEQYF
TRBJ2-6,TRBV12-3/TRBV12-4,CASSLARTWGPHNSGANVLTF
TRBJ1-2,TRBV7-9,CASSLALSSHYGYTF
TRBJ2-1,TRBV10-3,CAITPGDRAYNEQFF
TRBJ2-7,TRBV29-1,CSGRTGEVQYF
TRBJ2-2,TRBV27,CASSRIPRTGISPGELFF
TRBJ2-2,TRBV7-8,CASRPGGTSGSIGGELFF
TRBJ2-1,TRBV5-1,CASSFGLAGGGEQFF
TRBJ2-7,TRBV2,CASRRSNEQYF
TRBJ2-2,TRBV4-1,CASSLPGVGTYRRELFF
TRBJ2-7,TRBV30,CAFGQGAYEQYF
TRBJ1-1,TRBV5-1,CASSLRSTGTEAFF
TRBJ2-3,TRBV20-1,CSAAGGRATDTQYF
TRBJ2-1,TRBV5-1,CASSFDSGVYNEQFF
TRBJ2-5,TRBV12-3/TRBV12-4,CASSDGTYGRGTQYF
TRBJ2-6,TRBV4-1,CASSQPTGPRGANVLTF
TRBJ2-1,TRBV5-6,CASSLGLAGVGYEQFF
TRBJ1-6,TRBV4-1,CASSQEVQGRAYSPLHF
TRBJ2-3,TRBV5-5,CASSSQGGLASLPSTDTQYF
TRBJ1-3,TRBV2,CASSEDGRNTIYF
TRBJ2-3,TRBV20-1,CSARDPGGPNTQYF
TRBJ1-1,TRBV5-1,CASRPLLLSGDTEAFF
TRBJ1-2,TRBV27,CASSLEQGAGYGYTF
TRBJ2-1,TRBV29-1,CSVASGLAGGPSRYNEQFF
TRBJ2-5,TRBV29-1,CSVESDSQETQYF
TRBJ2-5,TRBV11-2,CASSPESIAGRETQYF
TRBJ2-1,TRBV5-1,CASSSLGQGFNNEQFF
TRBJ2-1,TRBV27,CASTGRNNEQFF
TRBJ1-1,TRBV30,CAWRALPGGTEAFF
TRBJ2-1,TRBV24-1,CATSDQGTGVRNEQFF
TRBJ1-2,TRBV7-9,CASRLRYGYTF
TRBJ2-1,TRBV12-3/TRBV12-4,CASCRGTRAINEQFF